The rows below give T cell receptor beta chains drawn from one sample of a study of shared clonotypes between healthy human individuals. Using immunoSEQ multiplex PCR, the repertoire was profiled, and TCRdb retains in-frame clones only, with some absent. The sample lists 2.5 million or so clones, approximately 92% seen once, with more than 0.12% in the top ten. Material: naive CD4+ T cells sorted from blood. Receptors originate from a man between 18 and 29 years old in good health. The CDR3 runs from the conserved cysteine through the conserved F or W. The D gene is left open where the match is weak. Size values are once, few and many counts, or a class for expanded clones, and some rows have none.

CDR3: CASSLDSGTASSYEQYF
DNA: TGTGCCAGCAGCTTAGACTCCGGGACAGCGAGCTCCTACGAGCAGTACTTC
D: TRBD1
V: TRBV11-1
J: TRBJ2-7
size: once

CDR3: CASSLSRWGKRETQYF
DNA: TGCGCCAGCAGCTTGAGTAGATGGGGGAAACGGGAGACCCAGTACTTC
D: NA
V: TRBV5-1
J: TRBJ2-5
size: NA

CDR3: CASSQGGAGAMGETQYF
DNA: TGCGCCAGCAGCCAAGGGGGGGCGGGGGCCATGGGAGAGACCCAGTACTTC
D: NA
V: TRBV4-1
J: TRBJ2-5
size: NA

CDR3: CASSTVAEAFF
DNA: TGTGCCAGCAGTACCGTGGCTGAAGCTTTCTTT
D: NA
V: TRBV6-6
J: TRBJ1-1
size: NA

CDR3: CASSLGGVQYF
DNA: TGTGCCAGCAGCTTAGGGGGTGTACAGTACTTC
D: NA
V: TRBV5-6
J: TRBJ2-7
size: NA

CDR3: CASRPDSISPWEQYF
DNA: TGTGCCAGCAGGCCCGACAGCATAAGTCCCTGGGAGCAGTACTTC
D: NA
V: TRBV27
J: TRBJ2-7
size: NA

CDR3: CASSLVGSGTVINEQFF
DNA: TGCGCCAGCAGCTTGGTGGGGAGCGGGACAGTTATTAATGAGCAGTTCTTC
D: NA
V: TRBV5-1
J: TRBJ2-1
size: NA

CDR3: CASSPGEGQGATEQYF
DNA: TGTGCCAGCAGCCCGGGGGAGGGACAGGGGGCGACCGAGCAGTACTTC
D: TRBD1
V: TRBV5-4
J: TRBJ2-7
size: once

CDR3: CASSLGTGLHVDEQYF
DNA: TGTGCCAGCAGCTTAGGGACAGGCCTTCATGTGGACGAGCAGTACTTC
D: TRBD1
V: TRBV7-9
J: TRBJ2-7
size: NA

CDR3: CASSEGETYNSPLHF
DNA: TGCGCCAGCAGTGAGGGGGAAACTTATAATTCACCCCTCCACTTT
D: NA
V: TRBV10-2
J: TRBJ1-6
size: NA

CDR3: CASSYSIPQGETQYF
DNA: TGTGCCAGCAGTTACTCGATCCCCCAAGGAGAGACCCAGTACTTC
D: NA
V: TRBV6-5
J: TRBJ2-5
size: NA

CDR3: CASSVGDHQPQHF
DNA: TGTGCCAGCAGCGTAGGCGATCATCAGCCCCAGCATTTT
D: NA
V: TRBV9
J: TRBJ1-5
size: NA

CDR3: CAWGGSAAYEQYF
DNA: TGTGCCTGGGGGGGCAGTGCGGCCTACGAGCAGTACTTC
D: NA
V: TRBV30
J: TRBJ2-7
size: NA

CDR3: CAWSPQGRTHYGYTF
DNA: TGTGCCTGGAGCCCCCAGGGCCGAACCCACTATGGCTACACCTTC
D: NA
V: TRBV30
J: TRBJ1-2
size: NA

CDR3: CASSLSRTSGFNEQFF
DNA: TGTGCCAGCAGCTTATCGAGGACTAGCGGGTTCAATGAGCAGTTCTTC
D: TRBD2
V: TRBV7-2
J: TRBJ2-1
size: NA

CDR3: CASSSPGTGYEQYF
DNA: TGTGCCAGCTCATCCCCCGGGACAGGCTACGAGCAGTACTTC
D: TRBD1
V: TRBV18
J: TRBJ2-7
size: NA

CDR3: CASSLNVLSATNEKLFF
DNA: TGCGCCAGCAGCTTGAATGTCCTATCGGCGACTAATGAAAAACTGTTTTTT
D: NA
V: TRBV5-1
J: TRBJ1-4
size: NA

CDR3: CASSVTSGLNEQFF
DNA: TGTGCCAGCAGCGTGACTAGCGGTCTCAATGAGCAGTTCTTC
D: TRBD2
V: TRBV6-6
J: TRBJ2-1
size: NA

CDR3: CASSVGASGTGELFF
DNA: TGTGCCAGCAGCGTAGGGGCTAGCGGAACCGGGGAGCTGTTTTTT
D: TRBD2
V: TRBV9
J: TRBJ2-2
size: NA

CDR3: CASSKGEGLNTEAFF
DNA: TGTGCCAGCAGCAAAGGAGAGGGGCTAAACACTGAAGCTTTCTTT
D: NA
V: TRBV21-1
J: TRBJ1-1
size: NA